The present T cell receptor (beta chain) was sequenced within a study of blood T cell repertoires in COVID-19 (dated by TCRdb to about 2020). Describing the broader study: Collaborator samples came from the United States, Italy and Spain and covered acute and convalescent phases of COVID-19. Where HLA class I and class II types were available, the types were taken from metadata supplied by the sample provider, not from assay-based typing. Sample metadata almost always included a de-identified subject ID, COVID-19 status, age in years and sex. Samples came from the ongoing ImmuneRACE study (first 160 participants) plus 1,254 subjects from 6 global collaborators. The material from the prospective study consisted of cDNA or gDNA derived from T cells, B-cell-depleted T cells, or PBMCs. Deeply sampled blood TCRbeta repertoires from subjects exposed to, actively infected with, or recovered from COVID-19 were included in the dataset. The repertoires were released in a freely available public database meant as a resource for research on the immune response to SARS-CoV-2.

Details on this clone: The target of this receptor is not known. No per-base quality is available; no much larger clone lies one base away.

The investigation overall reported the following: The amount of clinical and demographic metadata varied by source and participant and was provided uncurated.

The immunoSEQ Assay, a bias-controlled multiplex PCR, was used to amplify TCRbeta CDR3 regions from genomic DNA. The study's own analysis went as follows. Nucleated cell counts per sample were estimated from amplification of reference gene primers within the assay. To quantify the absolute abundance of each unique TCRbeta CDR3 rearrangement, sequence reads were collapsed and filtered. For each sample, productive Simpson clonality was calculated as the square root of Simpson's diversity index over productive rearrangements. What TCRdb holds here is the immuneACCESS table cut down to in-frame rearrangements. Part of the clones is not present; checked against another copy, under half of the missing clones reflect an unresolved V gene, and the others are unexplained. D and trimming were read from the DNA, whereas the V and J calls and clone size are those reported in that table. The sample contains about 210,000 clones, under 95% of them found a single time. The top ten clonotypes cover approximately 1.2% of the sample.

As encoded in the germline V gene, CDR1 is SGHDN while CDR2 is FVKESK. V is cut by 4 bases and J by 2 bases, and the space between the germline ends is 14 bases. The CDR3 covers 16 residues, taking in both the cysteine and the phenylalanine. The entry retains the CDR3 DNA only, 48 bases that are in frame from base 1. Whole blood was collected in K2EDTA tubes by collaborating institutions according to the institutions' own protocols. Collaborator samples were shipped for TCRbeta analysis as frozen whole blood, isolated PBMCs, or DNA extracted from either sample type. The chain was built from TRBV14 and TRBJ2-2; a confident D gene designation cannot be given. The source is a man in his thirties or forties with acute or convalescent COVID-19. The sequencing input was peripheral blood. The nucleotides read TGTGCCAGCAGCCCTACCCTACCTACCAACACCGGGGAGCTGTTTTTT. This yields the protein CASSPTLPTNTGELFF.